The present T cell receptor beta chain was sequenced within a study of metastatic and nonmetastatic thyroid tumors. In this sample, this clone turned up many times. The germline gives CDR1 MNHNS, CDR2 SASEGT. The CDR3 is 14 residues long. V gave up 2 bases and J gave up 8 bases, with 14 bases separating them. From the PCR reads, TCRdb re-called clones with MiXCR. This sample has about 14,000 clones, with approximately 31% found just once. Every patient was untreated before thyroid surgery. The chain combines TRBV6-1 with TRBJ2-3, with no clear D. This clonotype was sampled from a female donor with papillary thyroid cancer or a benign thyroid nodule (not recorded which). Some clones in this sample may be carry-over from other donors' samples. Source material: tumor tissue. CDR3 amino acids: CASSESELPGTQYF. CDR3 sequence (DNA): TGTGCCAGCAGTGAAAGCGAATTGCCAGGTACGCAGTATTTT.